This paragraph covers one TCR beta chain sequence. Its specificity is unknown. This CDR3 has 16 residues. Looked up from germline, CDR1 is LGHNA and CDR2 is YSLEER. The data were obtained in a study of CXCR3-negative and CXCR3-positive naive CD8 T cells. Study findings and constraints: Naive cells with CXCR3 showed TRB CDR3s that were more hydrophobic than those in CXCR3-negative naive cells. The study found comparably high diversity in both naive subsets and much lower diversity in memory CD8+ cells. TRB CDR3 properties were used to infer TCR strength, and surface CD5 was comparable between naive subsets.

UMI-labeled 5' RACE yielded the TRB cDNA libraries. TCRdb re-called the 5' RACE reads; one entry per CDR3 protein, DNA not given. This specimen shows 75,000 to 100,000 distinct CDR3 sequences; the ten leading clones hold around 1.5%. This receptor was identified in a human donor in good health. Some clones in this sample may be carry-over from other donors' samples. The rearrangement uses TRBV4-3 and TRBJ2-7; TCRdb reports TRBD2, a call that lacks DNA to check it against. Material for sequencing was naive CXCR3- CD8+ T cells from blood. Subset noted: CD45RO-CCR7+CD27+CD95- naive CD8+ T cells lacking CXCR3 (TNR3-). The chain's CDR3 is CASSQDPGTSPSEQYF.